This TCR beta chain was captured by sequencing in a study of identical twins. General observations from the study: Excess low generation probability was seen in twin-shared out-of-frame alpha sequences. The more abundant beta clonotypes in cord blood had fewer insertions, and memory repertoires did not show this. For monozygotic twins, models underestimated out-of-frame TCR alpha sharing.

Unique molecular identifiers were present on cDNA, and template switching added a universal primer site. TCRdb analysed the 5' RACE reads with MiXCR anew, one entry per CDR3 protein. The sample records about 530,000 distinct CDR3 sequences, 12% to 15% being singletons. This CDR3 has 13 amino acids. The ends lost 3 bases at V and 5 bases at J; junction bases unmatched: 2. In germline, CDR1 is DFQATT, CDR2 SNEGSKA (reference sequence). Concerning this clonotype itself: As yet, its antigen is unknown.

This sample also belongs to another study, concerning yellow fever vaccine responses in identical twins.

J is TRBJ2-7 and V is TRBV20-1; 12 bases fit TRBD2. Sequencing was performed on CD4+ T cells sorted from blood. The receptor was derived from a woman in her late teens or twenties in good health. The CDR3 loop is CSARTSGSHEQYF. The CDR3 nucleotides read TGCAGTGCTAGGACTAGCGGGAGTCACGAGCAGTACTTC.